Shown below are 30 T cell receptor beta chains from a single sample sequenced in a study of blood T cell repertoires in COVID-19. Profiling relied on immunoSEQ multiplex PCR, and the TCRdb table lists in-frame clones only, not all of them. Of some 250,000 clones listed, around 86% are singletons. The source material was peripheral blood. Source of these receptors: a woman aged 70-85 years with active or convalescent COVID-19.

This chain uses TRBV7-8 with TRBJ2-2, with D possibly being TRBD2 (6 bases). The CDR3 has 12 residues. Trimming shortened V by 6 bases and J by 6 bases, and 8 bases separated the two germline ends. CDR1 and CDR2 (germline): SGHVS, FQNEAQ. The CDR3 loop is CASRWRAGELFF. Written as DNA, the CDR3 is TGTGCCAGCAGGTGGAGGGCCGGGGAGCTGTTTTTT.

V usage is TRBV6-6 and J usage is TRBJ1-5; D perhaps matches TRBD1 (5 bases). The length of the CDR3 is 14 residues. Trimming took 7 bases from V and 3 from J, leaving 13 bases between them. Germline CDR1 is MNHNY and CDR2 is SVGAGI (reference sequence). CDR3 nucleotide sequence: TGTGCCAGCAACGACCGGGACTTCAATCAGCCCCAGCATTTT. Translating gives CASNDRDFNQPQHF.

This clone has more than one count but fewer than ten. The chain joins TRBV6-1 to TRBJ1-2, with D possibly being TRBD1 (5 bases). The CDR3 consists of 14 residues. The germline gives CDR1 MNHNS, CDR2 SASEGT. V dropped 3 bases and J dropped 0 bases, with 8 bases sitting between them. The CDR3 DNA reads as TGTGCCAGCAGTGAGGGGCTCGCTAACTATGGCTACACCTTC. Its protein is CASSEGLANYGYTF.

The chain recombines TRBV9 with TRBJ1-5, with D uncertain. Trimming shortened V by 0 bases and J by 7 bases, and 11 bases separated the two germline ends. The CDR3 loop spans 14 amino acids. Germline V CDR1 and CDR2: SGDLS, YYNGEE. The CDR3 sequence: CASSVAPLAQPQHF. The CDR3 DNA reads as TGTGCCAGCAGCGTAGCCCCCTTAGCCCAGCCCCAGCATTTT.

The chain recombines TRBV6-4 with TRBJ1-6; D remains ambiguous. Trimming removed 6 bases from V and 7 bases from J, with 16 bases in between. Germline CDR1 is MRHNA and CDR2 is SNTAGT. This CDR3 is built from 15 residues. This CDR3 is CASSLLGYKNSPLHF. The CDR3 region has the DNA TGTGCCAGCAGCCTCCTGGGCTACAAGAATTCACCCCTCCACTTT.

The chain carries TRBV29-1 and TRBJ2-7, with D possibly being TRBD1 (6 bases). V lost 6 bases and J 2 bases, leaving 14 bases between the germline ends. CDR1 SQVTM and CDR2 ANQGSEA come from the germline V gene. This CDR3 has 13 amino acids. The DNA for the CDR3 is TGCAGCGTAATCCGGGACACTACCTACGAGCAGTACTTC. It yields the protein CSVIRDTTYEQYF.

The J gene is TRBJ2-4, the V gene TRBV13; TRBD2 matches 8 bases. The germline V gene has CDR1 PRHDT and CDR2 FYEKMQ (reference sequence). The trim removed 1 base at V and 1 base at J, leaving 9 bases unmatched. This CDR3 has 18 residues. The CDR3 coding sequence is TGTGCCAGCAGCTTAGAAGGGGCCGTAGCGGGGGCCAAAAACATTCAGTACTTC. Translated: CASSLEGAVAGAKNIQYF. The whole variable domain, filled in from reference TRBV13 and TRBJ2-4, reads AAGVIQSPRHLIKEKRETATLKCYPIPRHDTVYWYQQGPGQDPQFLISFYEKMQSDKGSIPDRFSAQQFSDYHSELNMSSLELGDSALYFCASSLEGAVAGAKNIQYFGAGTRLSVL.

The V gene is TRBV19, the J gene TRBJ2-3; 8 nucleotides agree with TRBD2. With 8 bases clipped from V and 1 base from J, the junction kept 5 bases outside the gene matches. The CDR3 has 14 amino acids. In germline, CDR1 is LNHDA, CDR2 SQIVND (reference sequence). CDR3 residues: CASQFSGGTDTQYF. CDR3 bases: TGTGCCAGTCAATTTAGCGGGGGCACAGATACGCAGTATTTT.

The rearrangement joins TRBV2 to TRBJ2-1, with 10 bases that match TRBD2. This CDR3 region has 15 residues. Germline V gives CDR1 SNHLY, CDR2 FYNNEI. Trimming at V came to 5 bases and at J to 3 bases, leaving 4 bases not matched to a gene. CDR3 nucleotides: TGTGCCAGCAGTTCGAGCGGGGGGGGCTACAATGAGCAGTTCTTC. Translating gives CASSSSGGGYNEQFF.

The rearrangement joins TRBV19 to TRBJ1-3; TRBD1 matches 9 bases. Germline V gene sequence: CDR1 LNHDA, CDR2 SQIVND (reference sequence). The V gene end was trimmed by 6 bases and the J gene end by 2 bases; junction bases not matched to a gene: 8. The CDR3 length is 16 residues. CDR3 sequence: CASRTTGGITGNTIYF. In nucleotides, the CDR3 is TGTGCCAGTAGGACGACAGGGGGGATTACTGGAAACACCATATATTTT.

The chain combines TRBV20-1 with TRBJ2-7, with D perhaps matching TRBD1 (5 bases). CDR3 length: 11 amino acids. Germline V gene lookup returns CDR1 DFQATT and CDR2 SNEGSKA (reference sequence). Trimming took off 0 bases at V and 12 bases at J, with 12 bases between the two ends. CDR3 nucleotide sequence: TGCAGTGCTAGAGATGGAAGGGGCTCGTACTTC. Its protein is CSARDGRGSYF.

The V and J genes are TRBV25-1 and TRBJ1-6; D unresolved. There are 13 residues in the CDR3. V shed 4 bases and J shed 3 bases, with 4 bases lying between them. Germline-derived CDR1 and CDR2 are MGHDK and SYGVNS. The CDR3, as DNA: TGTGCCAGCAGTGCCGGCTATAATTCACCCCTCCACTTT. Translated: CASSAGYNSPLHF.

The chain recombines TRBV7-2 with TRBJ2-3; 8 bases agree with TRBD1. CDR1 is SGHTA and CDR2 is FQGNSA in the germline V gene. The CDR3 is 14 amino acids. V dropped 4 bases and J dropped 4; count of bases not matched to a gene: 4. In DNA, the CDR3 is TGTGCCAGCAGCTCGACAGGGGCGGCAGATACGCAGTATTTT. This encodes CASSSTGAADTQYF.

This clone was counted a few times. The rearrangement joins TRBV27 to TRBJ1-5, with a tentative D call TRBD1 (6 bases). V shed 6 bases and J shed 0 bases, with 15 bases lying between them. CDR3 length: 16 amino acids. CDR1 and CDR2 from the germline V gene are MNHEY and SMNVEV (reference sequence). The CDR3 region has the DNA TGTGCCAGCAGGGAGACAGGAGACTATAGCAATCAGCCCCAGCATTTT. It codes for CASRETGDYSNQPQHF.

This chain joins TRBV19 and TRBJ2-5; D is unresolved. Trimming cost V 7 bases and J 1 base, with 16 bases left between them. The CDR3 runs to 15 residues. The germline gives CDR1 LNHDA, CDR2 SQIVND (reference sequence). The CDR3: CASKPPPPRQETQYF. The CDR3 bases are TGTGCCAGTAAGCCGCCTCCCCCCCGCCAAGAGACCCAGTACTTC.

This clone was detected only once. The chain is built from TRBV21-1 and TRBJ1-1. TRBV21-1 is reported as a pseudogene. The CDR3 runs to 17 residues. Here the CDR3 DNA reads TGTGCCAGCAGCAAATTGGCCTCAGGGAGGACGAACACTGAAGCTTTCTTT. Translating gives CASSKLASGRTNTEAFF.

V and J are TRBV10-1 and TRBJ2-3; 9 nucleotides line up with TRBD2. Germline V CDR1 and CDR2: WNHNN, SYGVQD (reference sequence). V dropped 4 bases and J dropped 7; count of bases not matched to a gene: 6. The CDR3 extends over 14 amino acids. The CDR3 bases are TGCGCCAGCAGTGGAAGCGGGGGGATGAATACGCAGTATTTT. Its translation: CASSGSGGMNTQYF.

This clone was observed a single time. The chain employs TRBV6-1 and TRBJ2-7; perhaps TRBD1 as D (5 bases). The CDR3 runs to 14 residues. The V and J ends lost 3 bases and 4 bases respectively, with 13 bases between them. Germline assignment: CDR1 MNHNS and CDR2 SASEGT. CDR3 in amino acids: CASSDSGLGYEQYF. The CDR3 DNA is TGTGCCAGCAGTGATTCAGGGTTAGGATACGAGCAGTACTTC.

The chain couples TRBV19 to TRBJ2-4, with 12 positions matching TRBD2. Germline lookup yields CDR1 LNHDA and CDR2 SQIVND (reference sequence). The CDR3 runs 17 residues. Trimming cost V 7 bases and J 1 base; bases outside gene matches: 8. The CDR3 protein is CASTSLAGGPAKNIQYF. CDR3 in DNA: TGTGCCAGTACGAGCCTAGCGGGGGGGCCCGCCAAAAACATTCAGTACTTC.

This clone was detected only a few times. This chain links TRBV10-1 with TRBJ2-5; TRBD2 agrees at 12 bases. Per the germline V gene, CDR1 is WNHNN and CDR2 is SYGVQD (reference sequence). The CDR3 sequence is 16 residues long. Losses at the gene ends were 0 bases for V and 5 bases for J; bases not matched to a gene: 4. The chain's CDR3 is CASSESGLAGKETQYF. The DNA of the CDR3 is TGCGCCAGCAGTGAGTCAGGACTAGCGGGGAAGGAGACCCAGTACTTC.

CDR3 bases: TGTGCCAGCAGCCCACGGGACAGGGGCGCTGGAAACACCATATATTTT. It codes for CASSPRDRGAGNTIYF. This sequence joins TRBV3-1 (or the pseudogene TRBV3-2) and TRBJ1-3; 10 nucleotides match TRBD1. CDR3 size: 16 residues. CDR1 is LGHDT and CDR2 is YNNKEL in the germline V gene (reference sequence). V trimming: 4 bases; J trimming: 2 bases; junction bases outside the gene matches: 5.

The chain joins TRBV11-3 to TRBJ1-1; D possibly corresponds to TRBD1 (6 bases). Germline loops: CDR1 SGHNT, CDR2 YENEEA. CDR3 length: 16 residues. V was shortened by 0 bases and J by 8 bases, with 19 bases between the two germline ends. The CDR3: CASSLERRRTDNEAFF. In nucleotides, the CDR3 is TGTGCCAGCAGCTTAGAACGAAGACGGACAGACAACGAAGCTTTCTTT.

V is TRBV12-5 and J is TRBJ2-7; D may be TRBD2 (8 bases). CDR1 and CDR2 (germline): LGHNT, FRNRAP. V was cut by 6 bases and J by 4 bases, with 19 bases left in between. The CDR3 sequence is 15 residues long. The CDR3 sequence is CASGTTGGGPYEQYF. The CDR3 DNA is TGTGCTAGTGGCACGACGGGAGGGGGCCCTTACGAGCAGTACTTC.

This clone was recorded once. The V and J genes are TRBV3-1 (or the pseudogene TRBV3-2) and TRBJ2-1; 10 bases agree with TRBD2. This CDR3 has 15 residues. V was pared by 7 bases and J by 8 bases, with 11 bases of the junction left unmatched. Germline V CDR1 and CDR2: LGHDT, YNNKEL (reference sequence). CDR3 sequence reads: CASTTGTSDFHEQFF. The CDR3 bases are TGTGCCAGCACCACCGGGACTAGCGACTTCCATGAGCAGTTCTTC.

The rearrangement links TRBV10-1 to TRBJ2-2; TRBD1 might be the D (5 bases). The CDR3 consists of 14 residues. V dropped 5 bases and J dropped 4 bases, with 11 bases sitting between them. Germline-derived CDR1 and CDR2 are WNHNN and SYGVQD (reference sequence). The CDR3 sequence: CASSLTGFTGELFF. CDR3 DNA sequence: TGCGCCAGCAGTCTTACAGGTTTCACCGGGGAGCTGTTTTTT.

This chain links TRBV7-8 with TRBJ2-7; 11 bases map to TRBD1. Germline-derived CDR1 and CDR2 are SGHVS and FQNEAQ. This CDR3 is 15 amino acids long. The trim removed 5 bases at V and 5 bases at J, leaving 8 bases unmatched. CDR3 coding DNA: TGTGCCAGCAGCCCCTGGACAGGGGGCCAGGACGAGCAGTACTTC. It translates to CASSPWTGGQDEQYF.

J is TRBJ2-3 and V is TRBV7-6, with 8 positions matching TRBD1. Germline-derived CDR1 and CDR2 are SGHVS and FNYEAQ. The CDR3 length is 14 residues. The V segment lost 5 bases and the J segment 6 bases; nucleotides outside the gene matches: 7. Here the CDR3 DNA reads TGTGCCAGCAGCCTTACAGGGGGAAGGGATACGCAGTATTTT. It encodes CASSLTGGRDTQYF. Based on the CDR3 plus reference TRBV7-6 and TRBJ2-3, the full variable domain is GAGVSQSPRYKVTKRGQDVALRCDPISGHVSLYWYRQALGQGPEFLTYFNYEAQQDKSGLPNDRFSAERPEGSISTLTIQRTEQRDSAMYRCASSLTGGRDTQYFGPGTRLTVL.

This sequence joins TRBV9 and TRBJ2-3; 8 nucleotides align to TRBD2. The V segment lost 4 bases and the J segment 4 bases; nucleotides outside the gene matches: 11. Per germline, CDR1 SGDLS and CDR2 YYNGEE. The CDR3 runs 16 residues. The CDR3 DNA reads TGTGCCAGCAGCAAAGCGCGGGGGGCGTCGGCAGATACGCAGTATTTT. Protein product: CASSKARGASADTQYF. Based on the CDR3 plus reference TRBV9 and TRBJ2-3, the full variable domain is DSGVTQTPKHLITATGQRVTLRCSPRSGDLSVYWYQQSLDQGLQFLIQYYNGEERAKGNILERFSAQQFPDLHSELNLSSLELGDSALYFCASSKARGASADTQYFGPGTRLTVL.

The rearrangement links TRBV11-3 to TRBJ2-1; TRBD1 is a possible D gene (5 bases). Germline V gene sequence: CDR1 SGHNT, CDR2 YENEEA. Trimming took off 5 bases at V and 9 bases at J, with 20 bases between the two ends. The length of the CDR3 is 15 residues. The CDR3 DNA follows: TGTGCCAGCAGCAAAAGAGAGCAGGGTAAGGGTGAGCAGTTCTTC. It translates to CASSKREQGKGEQFF.

The V gene is TRBV6-2 or TRBV6-3, the J gene TRBJ2-7; 7 bases map to TRBD1. V lost 0 bases and J lost 4; bases outside the gene matches: 0. Germline V gene lookup returns CDR1 MNHEY and CDR2 SVGEGT. The CDR3 covers 13 residues. In DNA, the CDR3 is TGTGCCAGCAGTTACTCGACAGGGTACGAGCAGTACTTC. Translated: CASSYSTGYEQYF.